A single sample gave rise to the 19 T cell receptor beta chains below, sequenced in a study of blood T cell repertoires in COVID-19. Assay used: immunoSEQ multiplex PCR; TCRdb lists only in-frame clones, some missing. The profile shows around 250,000 clones, about 90% of them singletons. The sample taken for sequencing was peripheral blood. All receptors derive from a man in his fifties or sixties with acute or convalescent COVID-19.

The chain has TRBV28 and TRBJ2-5, with 8 bases fitting TRBD1. The CDR3 is 16 amino acids. Germline assignment: CDR1 MDHEN and CDR2 SYDVKM. J lost 6 bases, V lost 3 bases, and 12 bases had no gene match. CDR3 in amino acids: CASSFGTGWAGKTQYF. DNA of the CDR3: TGTGCCAGCAGTTTCGGGACAGGCTGGGCTGGGAAGACCCAGTACTTC.

This clone has only one observation. The CDR3 nucleotides read TGTGCCACCCGGACTAGCGGGAATAGCGGGGAGCTGTTTTTT. Protein sequence: CATRTSGNSGELFF. The chain joins TRBV19 to TRBJ2-2, with TRBD2 identical over 12 bases. J gave up 7 bases and V 10 bases, and 7 bases lay outside the gene matches. The germline V gene has CDR1 LNHDA and CDR2 SQIVND (reference sequence). CDR3 length: 14 residues.

The chain employs TRBV28 and TRBJ2-2, with 12 bases aligning to TRBD2. CDR3 length: 16 amino acids. Germline loops: CDR1 MDHEN, CDR2 SYDVKM. The trim removed 5 bases at V and 5 bases at J, leaving 6 bases unmatched. For the CDR3, the DNA is TGTGCCAGCAGTAGACTAGCGGGAGTTAGTACCGGGGAGCTGTTTTTT. Its translation: CASSRLAGVSTGELFF.

This chain uses TRBV11-1 with TRBJ2-5, with 12 bases identical to TRBD1. Germline values: CDR1 SGHAT, CDR2 FQDESV (reference sequence). The CDR3 length is 16 residues. The V and J ends lost 4 bases and 5 bases, in that order; junction bases with no gene match: 8. DNA for the CDR3: TGTGCCAGCAGCTCGGGGACAGGGGGCGGAACGGAGACCCAGTACTTC. Its translation: CASSSGTGGGTETQYF.

The chain is built from TRBV27 and TRBJ2-5; 14 bases agree with TRBD2. CDR1 is MNHEY, CDR2 SMNVEV, per germline (reference sequence). The CDR3 is 17 residues long. The trim removed 5 bases at V and 1 base at J, leaving 6 bases unmatched. Here the CDR3 DNA reads TGTGCCAGCAGTCCCCGACTAGCGGGAGGGATCCAAGAGACCCAGTACTTC. Its protein is CASSPRLAGGIQETQYF.

This clone was seen once. V is TRBV18 and J is TRBJ2-5; weak D call: TRBD2 (5 bases). The length of the CDR3 is 13 residues. CDR1 KGHSH and CDR2 LQKENI come from the germline V gene. Trimming took off 5 bases at V and 4 bases at J, with 11 bases between the two ends. The CDR3 DNA reads TGTGCCAGCTCATTGAGGGCCGGAGAGACCCAGTACTTC. Residues: CASSLRAGETQYF.

V is TRBV5-1 and J is TRBJ2-7; D gene ambiguous. Germline V CDR1 and CDR2: SGHRS, YFSETQ. The CDR3 contains 14 residues. The V end lost 4 bases, the J end lost 0 bases, and 11 bases lay between the germline ends. CDR3 loop: CASSPLSSSYEQYF. CDR3 DNA sequence: TGCGCCAGCAGCCCCCTCTCGAGCTCCTACGAGCAGTACTTC.

This chain links TRBV4-2 with TRBJ1-2, with a possible D match to TRBD1 (5 bases). V was cut by 1 base and J by 1 base, with 10 bases left in between. Germline V gene lookup returns CDR1 LGHNA and CDR2 YNFKEQ. CDR3 length: 15 residues. CDR3 sequence (DNA): TGTGCCAGCAGCCAAGGGGGGGGGAATAACTATGGCTACACCTTC. Its protein product is CASSQGGGNNYGYTF.

This chain joins TRBV9 and TRBJ2-7, with 9 nucleotides matching TRBD1. This CDR3 has 17 amino acids. V lost 0 bases and J lost 2; bases outside the gene matches: 9. The germline gives CDR1 SGDLS, CDR2 YYNGEE. CDR3 in amino acids: CASSVGIGDREPYEQYF. The CDR3 nucleotides are TGTGCCAGCAGCGTAGGAATTGGGGACAGGGAGCCCTACGAGCAGTACTTC. The full variable domain, rest sourced from reference TRBV9 and TRBJ2-7, is DSGVTQTPKHLITATGQRVTLRCSPRSGDLSVYWYQQSLDQGLQFLIQYYNGEERAKGNILERFSAQQFPDLHSELNLSSLELGDSALYFCASSVGIGDREPYEQYFGPGTRLTVT.

By sample fraction, this clone is medium-sized. The genes are TRBV4-3 and TRBJ1-6; no clear D gene. The germline V gene has CDR1 LGHNA and CDR2 YSLEER. CDR3 size: 18 residues. V was cut by 0 bases and J by 4 bases, with 16 bases left in between. CDR3 amino acids: CASSQDWAPSGYNSPLHF. The DNA of the CDR3 is TGCGCCAGCAGCCAAGATTGGGCCCCCAGCGGATATAATTCACCCCTCCACTTT.

Only one count was recorded for this clone. V is TRBV19 and J is TRBJ2-1; tentative D call: TRBD2 (5 bases). This CDR3 contains 16 residues. Trimming cost V 1 base and J 0 bases, with 10 bases left between them. Germline V gene data show CDR1 as LNHDA and CDR2 as SQIVND (reference sequence). The CDR3 DNA sequence: TGTGCCAGTAGTATAGTAGGAGGTAGCTCCTACAATGAGCAGTTCTTC. Amino acid sequence: CASSIVGGSSYNEQFF.

The gene calls are TRBV2 and TRBJ1-4; TRBD1 is a possible D gene (5 bases). The CDR3 consists of 15 residues. The germline V and J ends were trimmed by 2 bases and 4 bases, with 11 bases remaining between them. Germline assignment: CDR1 SNHLY and CDR2 FYNNEI. The CDR3 DNA reads as TGTGCCAGCAGTGAACGAACAGGTTATAATGAAAAACTGTTTTTT. Translation gives CASSERTGYNEKLFF.

The chain recombines TRBV7-8 with TRBJ2-5, with a tentative D call TRBD1 (5 bases). The CDR3 is 17 amino acids. The germline V and J ends were trimmed by 3 bases and 5 bases, with 22 bases remaining between them. Germline CDR1 SGHVS, CDR2 FQNEAQ. CDR3 DNA: TGTGCCAGCAGCTTGGGCTACGACAGTCCCCAAAGCGAGACCCAGTACTTC. It translates to CASSLGYDSPQSETQYF.

The CDR3 protein is CASSLSGIADTQYF. The CDR3 nucleotides are TGCGCCAGCAGCTTGTCGGGTATCGCAGATACGCAGTATTTT. This chain connects TRBV5-1 to TRBJ2-3; D not certain. V lost 1 base, J lost 4 bases, and 10 bases lay in between. The CDR3 sequence is 14 residues long. Germline-derived CDR1 and CDR2 are SGHRS and YFSETQ.

The gene calls are TRBV18 and TRBJ2-3; the D gene is possibly TRBD1 (6 bases). CDR3 length: 15 residues. Deletions cut 3 bases from V and 4 bases from J, with 14 bases between. Germline V lookup: CDR1 KGHSH, CDR2 LQKENI. The CDR3 nucleotides read TGTGCCAGCTCACCTGATTTCAGGGGCGCAGATACGCAGTATTTT. Translation: CASSPDFRGADTQYF.

This CDR3 reads CASTAAGGYNSPLHF. In nucleotides, the CDR3 is TGTGCCAGCACCGCGGCAGGGGGGTATAATTCACCCCTCCACTTT. The chain employs TRBV3-1 (or the pseudogene TRBV3-2) and TRBJ1-6, with TRBD1 identical over 7 bases. CDR3 size: 15 residues. Germline V lookup: CDR1 LGHDT, CDR2 YNNKEL (reference sequence). V lost 7 bases to trimming and J lost 4 bases; unmatched junction nucleotides: 7.

The J gene is TRBJ2-3, the V gene TRBV19; 7 positions agree with TRBD2. CDR1 is LNHDA and CDR2 is SQIVND in the germline V gene (reference sequence). Unmatched junction bases numbered 5, after V lost 8 bases and J lost 0 bases. The CDR3 loop spans 14 amino acids. The chain's CDR3 is CASGLDHSTDTQYF. The CDR3 nucleotides read TGTGCCAGTGGACTAGACCACAGCACAGATACGCAGTATTTT.

V is TRBV11-3 and J is TRBJ2-1; TRBD2 aligns across 7 bases. J gave up 0 bases and V 4 bases, and 6 bases lay outside the gene matches. CDR1 and CDR2 (germline): SGHNT, YENEEA. The CDR3 has 16 residues. The CDR3 coding sequence is TGTGCCAGCAGCTCACTAGCGAAGAGCTCCTACAATGAGCAGTTCTTC. As protein: CASSSLAKSSYNEQFF.

This clone was observed once. The rearrangement joins TRBV9 to TRBJ1-5; D ambiguous. CDR1 and CDR2 from the germline V gene are SGDLS and YYNGEE. The CDR3 covers 16 residues. V shed 0 bases and J shed 2 bases, with 12 bases lying between them. As DNA, the CDR3 is TGTGCCAGCAGCGTAGCCGCGAGAGAAGGCAATCAGCCCCAGCATTTT. Translation: CASSVAAREGNQPQHF.